One and the same sample provided the 12 T cell receptor beta chains below, sequenced in a study of cytomegalovirus exposure and HLA in healthy donors. The primer mix had 60 Vbeta and 13 Jbeta primers. Sequenced by immunoSEQ multiplex PCR; TCRdb stores in-frame clones only, minus some. The sample shows about 210,000 clones, 82% of them seen only once. Sequenced: PBMCs. Receptors were obtained from a man aged 40-49 years in good health and CMV-seropositive.

This clone was found once. The CDR3 bases are TGTGCCAGCAGCAATCTGGGCGGACACCATCAGCCCCAGCATTTT. It yields the protein CASSNLGGHHQPQHF. V is TRBV21-1 and J is TRBJ1-5; the table's D call of TRBD1 was not tested on the DNA. TRBV21-1 is an annotated pseudogene. This CDR3 has 15 amino acids.

This chain uses TRBV19 with TRBJ2-3, with TRBD2 as a possible D gene (5 bases). The V gene's germline CDR1 is LNHDA and CDR2 SQIVND (reference sequence). The V end was cut by 5 bases, the J end by 0 bases, with 9 bases between. The length of the CDR3 is 14 residues. The CDR3 DNA follows: TGTGCCAGTAGTGCAATAGCGAGCACAGATACGCAGTATTTT. Residues: CASSAIASTDTQYF.

This clone has just one count. The chain uses TRBV5-1 and TRBJ2-3; TRBD2 aligns across 7 bases. The CDR3 is 15 amino acids. With V trimmed by 4 bases and J by 2 bases, 7 bases remained unmatched. Germline V lookup: CDR1 SGHRS, CDR2 YFSETQ. The CDR3 region has the DNA TGCGCCAGCAGCCGCGGGGGAACCACCACAGATACGCAGTATTTT. Translating gives CASSRGGTTTDTQYF. Combining the CDR3 with reference TRBV5-1 and TRBJ2-3 gives the whole variable domain KAGVTQTPRYLIKTRGQQVTLSCSPISGHRSVSWYQQTPGQGLQFLFEYFSETQRNKGNFPGRFSGRQFSNSRSEMNVSTLELGDSALYLCASSRGGTTTDTQYFGPGTRLTVL.

This clone has a single count. The CDR3 reads CASSVGQGPREQYF. DNA for the CDR3: TGTGCCAGCAGCGTAGGGCAGGGGCCTCGCGAGCAGTACTTC. This chain connects TRBV9 to TRBJ2-5; possibly TRBD1 for D (6 bases). The J call is uncertain, as TRBJ2-7 better fits the DNA end. This CDR3 region has 14 residues. Per the germline V gene, CDR1 is SGDLS and CDR2 is YYNGEE.

This clone appeared many times. The V call is TRBV6-6, the J call TRBJ1-2; D unclear. Germline CDR1 is MNHNY and CDR2 is SVGAGI (reference sequence). V lost 6 bases, J lost 0 bases, and 8 bases lay in between. The CDR3 is made up of 13 amino acids. As DNA, the CDR3 is TGTGCCAGCAGCGACGGAGCTAACTATGGCTACACCTTC. Translated, it gives CASSDGANYGYTF.

This chain uses TRBV5-6 with TRBJ1-3; D possibly corresponds to TRBD1 (6 bases). The CDR3 spans 16 residues. The V end lost 2 bases, the J end lost 0 bases, and 12 bases lay between the germline ends. Germline CDR1 reads SGHDT; CDR2 reads YYEEEE. In DNA, the CDR3 is TGTGCCAGCAGCTTTGATACAGGGTACTCTGGAAACACCATATATTTT. This sequence encodes CASSFDTGYSGNTIYF.

The chain has TRBV18 and TRBJ1-2, with TRBD1 matching 7 bases. This CDR3 region has 13 residues. Germline CDR1 is KGHSH and CDR2 is LQKENI. With 2 bases clipped from V and 7 bases from J, the junction kept 4 bases outside the gene matches. This CDR3 reads CASSPETGLGYTF. The CDR3 region has the DNA TGTGCCAGCTCACCAGAGACAGGGCTTGGCTACACCTTC.

The chain recombines TRBV10-3 with TRBJ2-1; 9 positions agree with TRBD2. Looked up from germline, CDR1 is ENHRY and CDR2 is SYGVKD. Losses at the gene ends were 4 bases for V and 4 bases for J; bases not matched to a gene: 2. The length of the CDR3 is 14 residues. CDR3 amino acids: CAISALAGYNEQFF. The CDR3 nucleotides are TGTGCCATCAGTGCGCTAGCGGGATACAATGAGCAGTTCTTC.

The chain carries TRBV7-6 and TRBJ1-2, with 9 bases fitting TRBD1. V lost 5 bases, J lost 8 bases, and 6 bases stayed unmatched. CDR3 length: 13 residues. Germline assignment: CDR1 SGHVS and CDR2 FNYEAQ. For the CDR3, the DNA is TGTGCCAGCAGCCCCGGGACAGGGCGAGGCTACACCTTC. Amino acid sequence: CASSPGTGRGYTF.

The V call is TRBV5-1, the J call TRBJ2-7; weak D call: TRBD2 (5 bases). The CDR3 sequence is 12 residues long. Trimming stripped 0 bases from V and 6 bases from J, with 7 bases between. From germline, CDR1 is SGHRS and CDR2 YFSETQ. In nucleotides, the CDR3 is TGCGCCAGCAGCTTGGAGGGAGCCGAGCAGTACGTC. Translation: CASSLEGAEQYV.

The chain has TRBV19 and TRBJ2-7, with 7 bases aligning to TRBD2. The germline V gene encodes CDR1 LNHDA and CDR2 SQIVND (reference sequence). This CDR3 region has 13 residues. V trimming: 7 bases; J trimming: 7 bases; junction bases outside the gene matches: 10. The chain's CDR3 is CASTREASGEQYF. DNA for the CDR3: TGTGCCAGTACACGGGAGGCGTCTGGGGAGCAGTACTTC.

The chain links TRBV29-1 to TRBJ2-1; TRBD1 matches 8 bases. Per germline, CDR1 SQVTM and CDR2 ANQGSEA. The CDR3 covers 14 residues. V gave up 6 bases and J gave up 8 bases; unmatched junction bases: 12. The CDR3 DNA reads TGCAGCGTGGGAAGACAGGGGAAGGTCCATGAGCAGTTCTTC. It encodes CSVGRQGKVHEQFF.